This T cell receptor (beta chain) stems from a study of type 1 and type 2 diabetes patients. Overall study context: From PBMCs, CD4+ and CD8+ T cells were isolated by magnetic microbeads.

Amplification started from genomic DNA. Multiplex PCR with 30 forward and 13 reverse primers amplified the TCR beta CDR3. TCRdb independently ran MiXCR on the multiplex PCR reads; one entry per CDR3 protein. The data show about 250,000 distinct CDR3 sequences, 47% seen once. CDR3 size: 14 residues. Germline-derived CDR1 and CDR2 are LNHDA and SQIVND (reference sequence). The V end lost 9 bases, the J end lost 5 bases, and 17 bases lay between the germline ends. Material: peripheral blood mononuclear cells (PBMCs). The V call is TRBV19, the J call TRBJ1-5; weak D call: TRBD1 (5 bases). The clonotype was recovered from a man in his late teens or twenties with type 2 diabetes. The CDR3 region has the DNA TGTGCCAGCGGATCGGGGCAAGCTGATCAGCCCCAGCATTTT. This sequence encodes CASGSGQADQPQHF.